This T cell receptor beta chain derives from a study of Ad26.COV2.S vaccination and SARS-CoV-2 variants. General study results and limits: Reportedly, after vaccination the spike-specific CD8+ and CD4+ T cell responses displayed substantial breadth. Non-spike TCR breadth was similar in vaccine and placebo recipients.

The CDR3 totals 17 residues. From germline, CDR1 is SGHKS and CDR2 YYEKEE (reference sequence). The junction had 14 bases not matched to a gene; V was cut back by 4 bases and J by 1 base. The table came from immunoSEQ multiplex PCR; TCRdb's copy has only in-frame clones and leaves some out. The sample carries 43,000 or so clones, 65% to 90% recorded once. To note about this clone: Antigen: not known.

V usage is TRBV5-5 and J usage is TRBJ2-7; 7 bases align to TRBD1. The clonotype originates from a human donor who had recovered from COVID-19. The source material was peripheral blood, sampled after recovery from COVID-19. Here the CDR3 DNA reads TGTGCCAGCAGCCCGAGGGCCGGGACAGACTATTCCTACGAGCAGTACTTC. Residues: CASSPRAGTDYSYEQYF.